This TCR beta chain was found in a study of blood T cell repertoires in COVID-19. Overall study: Italy, Spain and the United States were the sources of the convalescent and acute COVID-19 samples. Sample material is recorded as cDNA or gDNA derived from T cells, B-cell-depleted T cells, or PBMCs.

Authors' processing steps: From reference gene primer amplification, estimates of nucleated cell counts were derived. Using immunoSEQ multiplex PCR, the repertoire was profiled, and TCRdb retains in-frame clones only, with some absent. The V and J calls and clone size come from that table; D and trimming were worked out from the DNA. The table shows roughly 84,000 clones, with about 82% occurring only once. This clone was counted a single time. This CDR3 comprises 13 residues. Germline V gives CDR1 MNHEY, CDR2 SMNVEV (reference sequence). Losses at the gene ends were 6 bases for V and 7 bases for J; bases not matched to a gene: 6.

The receptor comes from an elderly man with active or convalescent COVID-19. The chain has TRBV27 and TRBJ2-1; 7 nucleotides align to TRBD2. Material: peripheral blood. CDR3 sequence reads: CASSYGRGNEQFF. The CDR3 DNA sequence: TGTGCCAGCAGCTATGGGCGGGGGAATGAGCAGTTCTTC.